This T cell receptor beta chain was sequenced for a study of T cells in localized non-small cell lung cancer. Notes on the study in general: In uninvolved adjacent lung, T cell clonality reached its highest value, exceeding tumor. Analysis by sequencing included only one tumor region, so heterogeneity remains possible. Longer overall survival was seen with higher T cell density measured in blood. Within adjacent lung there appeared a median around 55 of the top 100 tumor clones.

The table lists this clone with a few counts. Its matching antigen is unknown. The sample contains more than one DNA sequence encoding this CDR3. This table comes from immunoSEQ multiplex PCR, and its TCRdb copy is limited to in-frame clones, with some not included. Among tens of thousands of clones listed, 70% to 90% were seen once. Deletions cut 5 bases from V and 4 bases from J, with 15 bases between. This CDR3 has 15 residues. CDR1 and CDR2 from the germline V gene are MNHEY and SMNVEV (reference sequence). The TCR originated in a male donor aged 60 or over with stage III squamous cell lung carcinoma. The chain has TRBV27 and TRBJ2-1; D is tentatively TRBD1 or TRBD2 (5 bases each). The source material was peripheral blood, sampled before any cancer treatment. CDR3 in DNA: TGTGCCAGCAGTCGGCCGGGGCGCGGTTACAATGAGCAGTTCTTC. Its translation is CASSRPGRGYNEQFF.